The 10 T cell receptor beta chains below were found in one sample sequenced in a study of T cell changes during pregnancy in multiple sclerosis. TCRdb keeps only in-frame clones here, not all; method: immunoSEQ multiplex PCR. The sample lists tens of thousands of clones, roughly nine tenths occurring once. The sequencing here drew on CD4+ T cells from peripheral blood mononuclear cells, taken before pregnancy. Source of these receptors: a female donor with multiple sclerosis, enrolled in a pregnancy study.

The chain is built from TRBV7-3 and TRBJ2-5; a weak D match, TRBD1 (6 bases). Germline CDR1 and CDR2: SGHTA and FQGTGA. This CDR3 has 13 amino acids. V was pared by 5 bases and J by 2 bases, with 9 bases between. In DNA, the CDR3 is TGTGCCAGCAGCCCCGACAGGCAAGAGACCCAGTACTTC. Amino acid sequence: CASSPDRQETQYF.

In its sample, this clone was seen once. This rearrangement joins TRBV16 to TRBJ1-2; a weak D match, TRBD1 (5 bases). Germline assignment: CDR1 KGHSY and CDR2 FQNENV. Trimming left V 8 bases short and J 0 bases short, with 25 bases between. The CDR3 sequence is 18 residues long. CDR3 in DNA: TGTGCCAGCTCTTCAATACGGGGGTCATCCTTTACTAACTATGGCTACACCTTC. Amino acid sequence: CASSSIRGSSFTNYGYTF.

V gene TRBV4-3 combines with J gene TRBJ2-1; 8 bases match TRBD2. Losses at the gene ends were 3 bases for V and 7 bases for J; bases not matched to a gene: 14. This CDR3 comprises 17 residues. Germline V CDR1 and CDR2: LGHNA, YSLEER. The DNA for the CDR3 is TGCGCCAGCAGCCAGGACCCTGCATTAGCGGGGAGGAATGAGCAGTTCTTC. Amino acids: CASSQDPALAGRNEQFF.

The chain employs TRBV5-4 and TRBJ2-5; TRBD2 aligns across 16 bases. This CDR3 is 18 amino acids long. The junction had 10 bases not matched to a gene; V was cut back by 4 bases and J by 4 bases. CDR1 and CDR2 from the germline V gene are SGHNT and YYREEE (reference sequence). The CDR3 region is CASSKEGLAGGPIETQYF. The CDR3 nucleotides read TGTGCCAGCAGCAAGGAGGGACTAGCGGGGGGGCCGATAGAGACCCAGTACTTC. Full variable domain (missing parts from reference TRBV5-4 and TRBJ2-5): ETGVTQSPTHLIKTRGQQVTLRCSSQSGHNTVSWYQQALGQGPQFIFQYYREEENGRGNFPPRFSGLQFPNYSSELNVNALELDDSALYLCASSKEGLAGGPIETQYFGPGTRLLVL.

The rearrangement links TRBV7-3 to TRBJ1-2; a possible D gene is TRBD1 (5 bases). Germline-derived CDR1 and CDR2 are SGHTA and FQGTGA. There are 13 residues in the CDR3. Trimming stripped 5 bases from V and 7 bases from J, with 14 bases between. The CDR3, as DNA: TGTGCCAGCAGCCCGGGAGGGGCGGGTGGCTACACCTTC. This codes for CASSPGGAGGYTF.

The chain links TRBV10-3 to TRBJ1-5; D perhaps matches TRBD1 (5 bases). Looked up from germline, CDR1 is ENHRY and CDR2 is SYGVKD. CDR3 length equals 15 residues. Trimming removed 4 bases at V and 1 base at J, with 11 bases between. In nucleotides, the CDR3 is TGTGCCATCAGTGGACAGAAAGGGAGCAATCAGCCCCAGCATTTT. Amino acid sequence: CAISGQKGSNQPQHF.

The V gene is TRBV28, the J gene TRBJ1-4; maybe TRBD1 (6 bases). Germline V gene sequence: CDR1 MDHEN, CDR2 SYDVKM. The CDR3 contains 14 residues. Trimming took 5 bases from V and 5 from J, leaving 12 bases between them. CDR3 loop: CASSVGTRNEKLFF. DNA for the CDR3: TGTGCCAGCAGTGTTGGGACAAGAAATGAAAAACTGTTTTTT.

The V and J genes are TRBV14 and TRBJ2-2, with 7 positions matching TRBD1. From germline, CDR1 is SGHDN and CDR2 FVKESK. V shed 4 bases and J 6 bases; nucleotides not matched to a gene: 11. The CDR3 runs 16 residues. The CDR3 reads CASSPVQGSWSGELFF. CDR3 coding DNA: TGTGCCAGCAGCCCCGTACAGGGGTCGTGGTCCGGGGAGCTGTTTTTT.

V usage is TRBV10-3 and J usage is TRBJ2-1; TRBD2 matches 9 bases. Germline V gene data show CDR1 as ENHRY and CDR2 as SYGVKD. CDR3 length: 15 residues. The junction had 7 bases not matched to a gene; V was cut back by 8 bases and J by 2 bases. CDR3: CAIGISGGTYNEQFF. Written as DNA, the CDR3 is TGTGCCATCGGGATTAGCGGGGGAACCTACAATGAGCAGTTCTTC.

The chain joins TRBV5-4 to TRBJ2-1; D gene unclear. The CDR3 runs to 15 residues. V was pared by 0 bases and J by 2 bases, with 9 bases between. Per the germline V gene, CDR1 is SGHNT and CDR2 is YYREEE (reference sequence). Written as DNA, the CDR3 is TGTGCCAGCAGCTTGGGTGGCTCAACCTACAATGAGCAGTTCTTC. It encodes CASSLGGSTYNEQFF.